Listed below are T cell receptor beta chains from one sample, sequenced in a study of technical replicates of blood from several donors. Repertoires were generated with immunoSEQ multiplex PCR, while TCRdb's copy carries only in-frame clones and drops some. The sample holds tens of thousands of clones; 90% to 95% are singletons and the top ten take about 0.39%. Sequencing used T cells isolated from PBMCs. These receptors originate from a human donor in good health. The conserved cysteine and the conserved F or W are not part of the CDR3 here. The size of a clone is reported for some rows only, either as once, few or many, or as a class for expanded clones.

TRBV19,NA,ASSIQDRNYGYT
TRBV4-2,NA,ASSQGKFRGTNYGYT
TRBV19,NA,ASTPGTGYTGELF
TRBV28,NA,ASSSSRELYEQY
TRBV28,NA,ASSRRALFSAYEQY
TRBV7-3,NA,ASSLNEGAKNIQY
TRBV30,NA,AWSVQGNEKLF
TRBV9,NA,ASNGGSYNEQF
TRBV5-1,NA,ASSISGTGVVLF
TRBV5-1,once,ASSLEYSGLGAPSYEQY
TRBV2,NA,ASRRGDRVGGYT
TRBV29-1,NA,SVEQVNEQY
TRBV7-9,NA,ASSHSYEQY
TRBV9,NA,ASSAWPRDRDNEQY
TRBV4-2,NA,ASSQVTRGHGEQY
TRBV27,NA,ASSPYTTQGTGELF
TRBV6-5,NA,ASRTNRGTTGELF
TRBV20-1,NA,SARGPGEQY
TRBV4-3,NA,ASSTGDSSYEQY